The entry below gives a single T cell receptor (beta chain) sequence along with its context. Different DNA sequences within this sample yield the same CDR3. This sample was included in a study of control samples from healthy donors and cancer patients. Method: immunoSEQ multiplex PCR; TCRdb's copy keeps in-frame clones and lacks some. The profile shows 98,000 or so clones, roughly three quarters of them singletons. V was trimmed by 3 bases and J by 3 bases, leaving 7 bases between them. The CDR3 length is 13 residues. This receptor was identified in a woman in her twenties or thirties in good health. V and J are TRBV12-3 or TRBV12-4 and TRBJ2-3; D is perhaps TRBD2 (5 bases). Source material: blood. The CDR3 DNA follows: TGTGCCAGCAGTTTTAGAGGGACAGATACGCAGTATTTT. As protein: CASSFRGTDTQYF.